This entry describes one T cell receptor (beta chain). This specimen comes from a study of blood T cell repertoires in COVID-19. Study-wide context: Acute-phase and convalescent COVID-19 samples originated in the United States, Italy and Spain. Sources were T cells, B-cell-depleted T cells, or PBMCs; the material itself was cDNA or gDNA.

In the original processing: Reference gene primers were amplified, and this amplification served to estimate nucleated cell counts. Clones were sequenced by immunoSEQ multiplex PCR, and TCRdb holds only the in-frame ones, with some missing. That table is the source of V, J and clone size, and D and trimming were worked out from the DNA. The sample gives some 94,000 clones, over 80% of which show up once; approximately 2% is in the top ten. The V gene's germline CDR1 is MNHEY and CDR2 SMNVEV (reference sequence). J lost 4 bases, V lost 4 bases, and 15 bases had no gene match. The CDR3 totals 18 residues.

The sequenced material came from peripheral blood. The chain combines TRBV27 with TRBJ1-5, with 8 bases identical to TRBD1. The clonotype originates from a man between 65 and 79 years old with active or convalescent COVID-19. CDR3 loop: CASSSRPPWTGTNQPQHF. CDR3 DNA: TGTGCCAGCAGTTCGCGACCCCCTTGGACAGGGACGAATCAGCCCCAGCATTTT.